These 8 T cell receptor beta chains were sequenced from one sample in a study of response to subunit inactivated influenza vaccine. TCRdb fed the RT-PCR reads into MiXCR, producing one record per CDR3 protein. Among approximately 300,000 distinct CDR3 sequences listed, about 20% were seen once. This sample comprised PBMCs from blood, obtained less than 22 months after vaccination. These receptors came from a man between 45 and 75 years old who received an inactivated influenza vaccine.

This chain uses TRBV7-9 with TRBJ2-7; D assignment may be TRBD1 or TRBD2 (5 bases each). Germline V lookup: CDR1 SEHNR, CDR2 FQNEAQ (reference sequence). CDR3 length: 13 residues. V dropped 5 bases and J dropped 5 bases, with 13 bases sitting between them. The CDR3 here is CASSAKGRHEQYF. In DNA, the CDR3 is TGTGCCAGCAGCGCCAAGGGACGCCACGAGCAGTACTTC. Complete variable domain (other parts from reference TRBV7-9 and TRBJ2-7): DTGVSQNPRHKITKRGQNVTFRCDPISEHNRLYWYRQTLGQGPEFLTYFQNEAQLEKSRLLSDRFSAERPKGSFSTLEIQRTEQGDSAMYLCASSAKGRHEQYFGPGTRLTVT.

This chain joins TRBV28 and TRBJ2-7; either TRBD1 or TRBD2 may supply D (5 bases each). This CDR3 region has 15 residues. V shed 2 bases and J shed 4 bases, with 15 bases lying between them. Germline V lookup: CDR1 MDHEN, CDR2 SYDVKM. The CDR3 nucleotides are TGTGCCAGCAGTTTACGGGCAGGGAGACGATACGAGCAGTACTTC. Its translation is CASSLRAGRRYEQYF.

This chain joins TRBV7-8 and TRBJ1-5; the D gene is possibly TRBD1 (5 bases). Trimming took 1 base from V and 7 from J, leaving 14 bases between them. The germline V gene has CDR1 SGHVS and CDR2 FQNEAQ. The CDR3 is 15 residues long. The CDR3 region has the DNA TGTGCCAGCAGCTTAGAGGGTAGGGGAACCCAGCCCCAGCATTTT. Amino acids: CASSLEGRGTQPQHF.

The rearrangement links TRBV11-2 to TRBJ2-3, with 11 bases matching TRBD2. The CDR3 totals 15 residues. After removal of 5 bases from V and 5 bases from J, the junction contained 6 bases not matched to a gene. Per germline, CDR1 SGHAT and CDR2 FQNNGV. The CDR3 here is CASSPSSGGVDTQYF. The CDR3, as DNA: TGTGCCAGCAGCCCCAGTAGCGGGGGGGTAGATACGCAGTATTTT. The full variable domain, rest sourced from reference TRBV11-2 and TRBJ2-3, is EAGVAQSPRYKIIEKRQSVAFWCNPISGHATLYWYQQILGQGPKLLIQFQNNGVVDDSQLPKDRFSAERLKGVDSTLKIQPAKLEDSAVYLCASSPSSGGVDTQYFGPGTRLTVL.

This chain uses TRBV12-3 or TRBV12-4 with TRBJ1-3; D unclear. The CDR3 covers 17 residues. The germline V and J ends were trimmed by 0 bases and 0 bases, with 12 bases remaining between them. The CDR3 protein is CASSLAIGLSSGNTIYF. The CDR3 DNA is TGTGCCAGCAGTTTAGCCATCGGGTTAAGCTCTGGAAACACCATATATTTT.

The rearrangement links TRBV4-3 to TRBJ1-2; D is uncertain. V lost 0 bases, J lost 3 bases, and 11 bases lay in between. The CDR3 covers 15 residues. The germline V gene has CDR1 LGHNA and CDR2 YSLEER. The CDR3 spells CASSQDFSTHYGYTF. The CDR3 coding sequence is TGCGCCAGCAGCCAAGATTTCTCCACACACTATGGCTACACCTTC.

Only one count was recorded for this clonotype. This chain joins TRBV5-5 and TRBJ1-1; the D gene is possibly TRBD1 (5 bases). V gave up 2 bases and J gave up 2 bases, with 13 bases separating them. This CDR3 spans 15 amino acids. In germline, CDR1 is SGHKS, CDR2 YYEKEE (reference sequence). Here the CDR3 reads CASSFAGGPNTEAFF. In nucleotides, the CDR3 is TGTGCCAGCAGCTTTGCCGGGGGACCTAACACTGAAGCTTTCTTT. Full variable domain (missing parts from reference TRBV5-5 and TRBJ1-1): DAGVTQSPTHLIKTRGQQVTLRCSPISGHKSVSWYQQVLGQGPQFIFQYYEKEERGRGNFPDRFSARQFPNYSSELNVNALLLGDSALYLCASSFAGGPNTEAFFGQGTRLTVV.

The chain has TRBV7-8 and TRBJ1-2; D is undetermined. CDR1 SGHVS and CDR2 FQNEAQ come from the germline V gene. V was pared by 2 bases and J by 2 bases, with 15 bases between. The CDR3 spans 16 residues. The CDR3 here is CASSLFVGDSNYGYTF. The CDR3, as DNA: TGTGCCAGCAGCTTATTCGTGGGCGACTCGAACTATGGCTACACCTTC.